This is a list of T cell receptor beta chains from one sample in a study of shared clonotypes between healthy human individuals. Here immunoSEQ multiplex PCR was the method, and the copy in TCRdb shows in-frame clones only, minus some. The sample records 600,000 to 750,000 clones, 90% being singletons. What was sequenced was memory CD8+ T cells from PBMCs. The receptors shown here come from a man between 18 and 29 years old in good health. Some clones in this sample may be carry-over from other donors' samples. Each CDR3 is given with its conserved first and last residue. Fields, in order: clone size, V gene, D gene, J gene, CDR3 protein, CDR3 DNA. D genes are given only for firm matches. Size is omitted from some rows. Given values are once, few, many or a class for expanded clones.

size: -
V: TRBV28
D: -
J: TRBJ1-1
CDR3: CASSFWGDRAEAFF
DNA: TGTGCCAGCAGTTTTTGGGGAGATCGCGCTGAAGCTTTCTTT

size: -
V: TRBV28
D: -
J: TRBJ2-1
CDR3: CASSPREGRGNEQFF
DNA: TGTGCCAGCAGTCCTAGGGAGGGCAGGGGAAATGAGCAGTTCTTC

size: -
V: TRBV5-6
D: -
J: TRBJ1-3
CDR3: CASSLGIDRTIYF
DNA: TGTGCCAGCAGCTTAGGAATCGATCGTACCATATATTTT

size: once
V: TRBV27
D: -
J: TRBJ2-7
CDR3: CASSSLTTPDYEQYF
DNA: TGTGCCAGCAGTTCCTTAACCACTCCGGACTACGAGCAGTACTTC

size: -
V: TRBV7-9
D: TRBD1
J: TRBJ2-7
CDR3: CASSPPTRDRGSYEQYF
DNA: TGTGCCAGCAGCCCACCCACCCGGGACAGGGGGTCCTACGAGCAGTACTTC

size: -
V: TRBV4-2
D: -
J: TRBJ2-7
CDR3: CASSQAWDHSYEQYF
DNA: TGTGCCAGCAGCCAAGCCTGGGACCACTCCTACGAGCAGTACTTC

size: -
V: TRBV13
D: -
J: TRBJ2-7
CDR3: CASSSRLEVGYEQYF
DNA: TGTGCCAGCAGCTCACGACTAGAGGTGGGCTACGAGCAGTACTTC

size: -
V: TRBV23-1
D: -
J: TRBJ1-1
CDR3: CASLLNGEGGGTEAFF
DNA: TGCGCCAGCCTACTTAATGGGGAGGGCGGAGGGACTGAAGCTTTCTTT

size: -
V: TRBV25-1
D: -
J: TRBJ2-5
CDR3: CASSERGLGETQYF
DNA: TGTGCCAGCAGTGAACGGGGTTTAGGAGAGACCCAGTACTTC

size: -
V: TRBV7-8
D: TRBD2
J: TRBJ2-1
CDR3: CASSFRAGVRNEQFF
DNA: TGTGCCAGCAGCTTCCGAGCGGGAGTACGTAATGAGCAGTTCTTC

size: once
V: TRBV7-8
D: TRBD1
J: TRBJ2-7
CDR3: CASSLGQGSHEQYF
DNA: TGTGCCAGCAGTTTGGGACAGGGGAGTCACGAGCAGTACTTC

size: -
V: TRBV11-2
D: TRBD1
J: TRBJ2-7
CDR3: CASSLGTGYEQYF
DNA: TGTGCCAGCAGCCTTGGGACAGGCTACGAGCAGTACTTC

size: -
V: TRBV5-1
D: -
J: TRBJ2-7
CDR3: CASSLRPGYEQYF
DNA: TGCGCCAGCAGCTTGCGCCCGGGCTACGAGCAGTACTTC

size: -
V: TRBV19
D: -
J: TRBJ1-5
CDR3: CASTQLNSNQPQHF
DNA: TGTGCCAGTACCCAACTGAATAGCAATCAGCCCCAGCATTTT

size: once
V: TRBV28
D: -
J: TRBJ2-1
CDR3: CASSLLPYNEQFF
DNA: TGTGCCAGCAGTTTATTGCCCTACAATGAGCAGTTCTTC

size: -
V: TRBV7-2
D: TRBD1
J: TRBJ1-2
CDR3: CASSRRDREGYTF
DNA: TGTGCCAGCAGCCGTCGGGACAGGGAAGGCTACACCTTC

size: -
V: TRBV7-9
D: TRBD2
J: TRBJ2-1
CDR3: CASSSSSGMYNEQFF
DNA: TGTGCCAGCAGCTCATCTAGCGGGATGTACAATGAGCAGTTCTTC

size: -
V: TRBV7-9
D: -
J: TRBJ1-2
CDR3: CASSLGSTGYTF
DNA: TGTGCCAGCAGCTTAGGTTCTACTGGCTACACCTTC

size: -
V: TRBV7-8
D: -
J: TRBJ2-2
CDR3: CASSGLTGELFF
DNA: TGTGCCAGCTCGGGACTTACCGGGGAGCTGTTTTTT

size: -
V: TRBV13
D: TRBD2
J: TRBJ2-5
CDR3: CASSPRGSGRAMETQYF
DNA: TGTGCCAGCAGCCCCAGGGGTAGCGGGAGGGCTATGGAGACCCAGTACTTC

size: -
V: TRBV7-2
D: TRBD2
J: TRBJ2-1
CDR3: CASSFPTSGGNNEQFF
DNA: TGTGCCAGCAGCTTCCCGACTAGCGGGGGGAATAATGAGCAGTTCTTC

size: -
V: TRBV7-8
D: -
J: TRBJ1-5
CDR3: CASSPQFSGGRVHQPQHF
DNA: TGTGCCAGCAGCCCCCAATTTTCCGGCGGACGAGTTCATCAGCCCCAGCATTTT

size: -
V: TRBV28
D: -
J: TRBJ1-2
CDR3: CASSYSRTPIEYGYTF
DNA: TGTGCCAGCAGTTACTCGCGGACTCCAATAGAATATGGCTACACCTTC

size: -
V: TRBV6-4
D: TRBD1
J: TRBJ2-7
CDR3: CASSEGQGTSYEQYF
DNA: TGTGCCAGCAGTGAGGGACAGGGAACGTCCTACGAGCAGTACTTC

size: -
V: TRBV5-1
D: -
J: TRBJ2-7
CDR3: CASNHGPSQVDEQYF
DNA: TGCGCCAGCAACCACGGACCATCTCAAGTCGACGAGCAGTACTTC